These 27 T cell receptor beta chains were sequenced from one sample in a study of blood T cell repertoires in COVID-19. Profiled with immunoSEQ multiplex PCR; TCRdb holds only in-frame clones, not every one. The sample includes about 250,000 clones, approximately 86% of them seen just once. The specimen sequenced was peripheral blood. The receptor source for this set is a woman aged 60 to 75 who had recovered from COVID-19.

CDR3 DNA sequence: TGTGCCAGCAGTCAACCGGGACAGACGTTTTCACCCCTCCACTTT. Protein product: CASSQPGQTFSPLHF. V gene TRBV6-6 combines with J gene TRBJ1-6, with 7 positions matching TRBD1. The germline V gene encodes CDR1 MNHNY and CDR2 SVGAGI (reference sequence). The V gene end was trimmed by 5 bases and the J gene end by 9 bases; junction bases not matched to a gene: 10. The CDR3 loop spans 15 amino acids.

The chain's CDR3 is CASGQGSETQYF. CDR3 DNA sequence: TGTGCCAGCGGACAGGGCTCAGAGACCCAGTACTTC. V usage is TRBV6-6 and J usage is TRBJ2-5, with TRBD1 identical over 8 bases. The CDR3 loop spans 12 amino acids. V lost 8 bases to trimming and J lost 4 bases; unmatched junction nucleotides: 3. Germline CDR1 MNHNY, CDR2 SVGAGI (reference sequence).

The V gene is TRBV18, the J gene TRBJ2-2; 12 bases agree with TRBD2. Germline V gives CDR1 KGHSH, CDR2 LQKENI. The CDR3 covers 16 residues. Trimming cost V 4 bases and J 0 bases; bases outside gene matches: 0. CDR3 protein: CASSRTSGANTGELFF. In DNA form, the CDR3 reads TGTGCCAGCTCACGGACTAGCGGGGCGAACACCGGGGAGCTGTTTTTT.

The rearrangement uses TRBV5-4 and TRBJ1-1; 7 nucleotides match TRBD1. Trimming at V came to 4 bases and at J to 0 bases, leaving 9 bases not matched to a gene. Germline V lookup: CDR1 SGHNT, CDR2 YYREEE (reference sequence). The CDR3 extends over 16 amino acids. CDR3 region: CASSQKTGTMNTEAFF. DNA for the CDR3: TGTGCCAGCAGCCAAAAGACAGGGACCATGAACACTGAAGCTTTCTTT.

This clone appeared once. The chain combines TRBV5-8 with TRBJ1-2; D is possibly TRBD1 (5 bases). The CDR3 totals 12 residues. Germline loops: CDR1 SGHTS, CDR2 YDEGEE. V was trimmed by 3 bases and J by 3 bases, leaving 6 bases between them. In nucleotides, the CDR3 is TGTGCCAGCAGCTCGACAGACTATGGCTACACCTTC. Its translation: CASSSTDYGYTF.

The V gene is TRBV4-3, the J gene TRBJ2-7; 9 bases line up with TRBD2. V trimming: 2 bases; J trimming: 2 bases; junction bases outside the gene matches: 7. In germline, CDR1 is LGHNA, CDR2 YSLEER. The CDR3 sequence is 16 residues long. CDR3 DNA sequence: TGCGCCAGCAGCCAAAGCCTGGGCGGGGGGGCCTACGAGCAGTACTTC. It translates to CASSQSLGGGAYEQYF.

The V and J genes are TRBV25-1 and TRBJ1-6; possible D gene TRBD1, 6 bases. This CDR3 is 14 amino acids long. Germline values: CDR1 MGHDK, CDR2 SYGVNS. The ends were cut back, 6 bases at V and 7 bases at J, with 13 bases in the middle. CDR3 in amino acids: CASRKGHQNSPLHF. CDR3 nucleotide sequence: TGTGCCAGCAGAAAGGGACACCAGAATTCACCCCTCCACTTT.

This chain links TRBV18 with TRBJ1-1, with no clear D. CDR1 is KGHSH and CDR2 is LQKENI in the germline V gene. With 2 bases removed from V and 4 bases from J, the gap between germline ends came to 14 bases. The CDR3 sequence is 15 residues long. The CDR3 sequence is CASSPNRGSLTEAFF. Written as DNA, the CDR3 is TGTGCCAGCTCACCAAATCGTGGCAGTCTCACTGAAGCTTTCTTT.

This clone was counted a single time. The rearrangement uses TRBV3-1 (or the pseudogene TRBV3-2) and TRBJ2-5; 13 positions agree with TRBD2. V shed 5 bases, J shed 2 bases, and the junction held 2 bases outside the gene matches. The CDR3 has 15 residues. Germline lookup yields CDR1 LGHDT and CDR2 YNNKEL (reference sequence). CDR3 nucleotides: TGTGCCAGCAGCGGGACTAGCGGGGCGCAAGAGACCCAGTACTTC. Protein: CASSGTSGAQETQYF.

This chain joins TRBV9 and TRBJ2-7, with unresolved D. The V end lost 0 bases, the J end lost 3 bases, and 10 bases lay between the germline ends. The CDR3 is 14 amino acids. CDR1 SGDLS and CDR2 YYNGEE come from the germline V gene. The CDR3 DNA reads TGTGCCAGCAGCGTAGGAGGATCGGGCTACGAGCAGTACTTC. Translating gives CASSVGGSGYEQYF. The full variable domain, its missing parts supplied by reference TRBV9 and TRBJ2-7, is DSGVTQTPKHLITATGQRVTLRCSPRSGDLSVYWYQQSLDQGLQFLIQYYNGEERAKGNILERFSAQQFPDLHSELNLSSLELGDSALYFCASSVGGSGYEQYFGPGTRLTVT.

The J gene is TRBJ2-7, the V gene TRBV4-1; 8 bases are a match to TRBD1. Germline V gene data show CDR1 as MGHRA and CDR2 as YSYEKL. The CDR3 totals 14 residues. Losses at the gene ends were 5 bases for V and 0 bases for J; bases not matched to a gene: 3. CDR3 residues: CASSRQGNSYEQYF. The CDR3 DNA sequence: TGCGCCAGCAGCAGACAGGGGAACTCCTACGAGCAGTACTTC.

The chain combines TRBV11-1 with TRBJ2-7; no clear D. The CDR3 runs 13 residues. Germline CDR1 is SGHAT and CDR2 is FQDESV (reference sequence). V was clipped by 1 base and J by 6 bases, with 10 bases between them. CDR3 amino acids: CASSLELIGEQYF. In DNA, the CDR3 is TGTGCCAGCAGCTTAGAACTGATTGGCGAGCAGTACTTC.

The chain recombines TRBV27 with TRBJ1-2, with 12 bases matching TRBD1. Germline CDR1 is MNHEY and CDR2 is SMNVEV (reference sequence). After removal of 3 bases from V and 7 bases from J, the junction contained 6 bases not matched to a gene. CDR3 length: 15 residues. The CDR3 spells CASSFRDRGRVGYTF. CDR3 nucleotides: TGTGCCAGCAGTTTCCGGGACAGGGGGCGAGTTGGCTACACCTTC.

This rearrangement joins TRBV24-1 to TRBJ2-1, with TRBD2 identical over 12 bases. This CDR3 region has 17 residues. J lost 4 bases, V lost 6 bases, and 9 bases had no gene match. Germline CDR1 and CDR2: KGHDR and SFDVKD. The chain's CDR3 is CATSNNYGLAGYNEQFF. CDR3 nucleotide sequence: TGTGCCACCAGTAACAATTACGGACTAGCGGGGTACAATGAGCAGTTCTTC.

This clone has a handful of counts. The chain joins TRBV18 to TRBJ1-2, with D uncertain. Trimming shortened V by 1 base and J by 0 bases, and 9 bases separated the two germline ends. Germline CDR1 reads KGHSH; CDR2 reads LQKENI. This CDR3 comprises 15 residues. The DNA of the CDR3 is TGTGCCAGCTCACCACGCCGGGAGCCTAACTATGGCTACACCTTC. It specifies CASSPRREPNYGYTF.

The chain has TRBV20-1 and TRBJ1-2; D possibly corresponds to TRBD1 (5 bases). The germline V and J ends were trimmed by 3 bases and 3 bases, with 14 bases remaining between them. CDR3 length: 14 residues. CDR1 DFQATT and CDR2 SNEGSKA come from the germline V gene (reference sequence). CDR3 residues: CSASLGHSDYGYTF. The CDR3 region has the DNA TGCAGTGCTAGTTTGGGGCACTCGGACTATGGCTACACCTTC.

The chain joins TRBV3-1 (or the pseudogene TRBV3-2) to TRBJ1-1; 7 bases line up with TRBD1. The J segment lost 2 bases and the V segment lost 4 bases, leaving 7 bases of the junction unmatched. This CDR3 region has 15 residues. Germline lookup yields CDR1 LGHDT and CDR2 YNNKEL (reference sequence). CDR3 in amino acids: CASSRFRDSNTEAFF. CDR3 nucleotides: TGTGCCAGCAGCCGATTCCGGGACAGCAACACTGAAGCTTTCTTT.

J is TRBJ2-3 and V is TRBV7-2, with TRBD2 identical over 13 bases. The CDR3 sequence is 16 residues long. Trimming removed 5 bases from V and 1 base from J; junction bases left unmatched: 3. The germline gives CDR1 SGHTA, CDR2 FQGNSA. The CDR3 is CASSQGTSGGTDTQYF. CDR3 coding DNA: TGTGCCAGCAGCCAAGGGACTAGCGGGGGCACAGATACGCAGTATTTT.

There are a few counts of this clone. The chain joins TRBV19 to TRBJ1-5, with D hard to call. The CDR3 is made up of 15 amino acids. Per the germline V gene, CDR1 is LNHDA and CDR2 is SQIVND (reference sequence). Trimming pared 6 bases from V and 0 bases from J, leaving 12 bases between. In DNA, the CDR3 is TGTGCCAGTAGCCTCGACGACTATAGCAATCAGCCCCAGCATTTT. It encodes CASSLDDYSNQPQHF. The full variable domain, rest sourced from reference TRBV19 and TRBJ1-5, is DGGITQSPKYLFRKEGQNVTLSCEQNLNHDAMYWYRQDPGQGLRLIYYSQIVNDFQKGDIAEGYSVSREKKESFPLTVTSAQKNPTAFYLCASSLDDYSNQPQHFGDGTRLSIL.

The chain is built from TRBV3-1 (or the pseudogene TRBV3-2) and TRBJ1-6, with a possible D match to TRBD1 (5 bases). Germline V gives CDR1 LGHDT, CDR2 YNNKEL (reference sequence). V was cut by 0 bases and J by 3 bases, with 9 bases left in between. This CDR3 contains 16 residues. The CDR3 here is CASSQDGQGYNSPLHF. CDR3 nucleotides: TGTGCCAGCAGCCAAGATGGTCAGGGCTATAATTCACCCCTCCACTTT.

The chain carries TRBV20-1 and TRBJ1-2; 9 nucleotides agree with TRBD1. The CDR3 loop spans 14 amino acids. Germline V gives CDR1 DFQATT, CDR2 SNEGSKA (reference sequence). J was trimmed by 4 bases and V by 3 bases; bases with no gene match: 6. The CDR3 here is CSASAQGAPYGYTF. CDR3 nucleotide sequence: TGCAGTGCTAGTGCACAGGGGGCTCCCTATGGCTACACCTTC.

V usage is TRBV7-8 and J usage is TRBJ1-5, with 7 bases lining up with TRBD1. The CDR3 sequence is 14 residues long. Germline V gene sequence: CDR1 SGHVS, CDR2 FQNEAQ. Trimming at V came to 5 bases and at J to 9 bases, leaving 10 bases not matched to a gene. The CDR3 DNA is TGTGCCAGCAGCAGAAGAGGGGGCGGGTGGCCCCAGCATTTT. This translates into CASSRRGGGWPQHF. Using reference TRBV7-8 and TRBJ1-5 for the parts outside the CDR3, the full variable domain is GAGVSQSPRYKVAKRGQDVALRCDPISGHVSLFWYQQALGQGPEFLTYFQNEAQLDKSGLPSDRFFAERPEGSVSTLKIQRTQQEDSAVYLCASSRRGGGWPQHFGDGTRLSIL.

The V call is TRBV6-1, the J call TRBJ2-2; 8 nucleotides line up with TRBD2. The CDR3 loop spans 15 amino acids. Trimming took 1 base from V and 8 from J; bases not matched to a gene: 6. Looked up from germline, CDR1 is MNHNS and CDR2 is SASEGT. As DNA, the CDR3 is TGTGCCAGCAGTGAAGGATGGCGGGGGGAGGGGGAGCTGTTTTTT. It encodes CASSEGWRGEGELFF.

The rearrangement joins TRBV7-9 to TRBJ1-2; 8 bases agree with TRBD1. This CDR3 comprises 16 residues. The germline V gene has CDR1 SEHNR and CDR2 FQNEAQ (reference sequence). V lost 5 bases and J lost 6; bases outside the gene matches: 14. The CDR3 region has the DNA TGTGCCAGCAGCCTTGGGATCGGGGCAGGGGGCCATGGCTACACCTTC. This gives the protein CASSLGIGAGGHGYTF.

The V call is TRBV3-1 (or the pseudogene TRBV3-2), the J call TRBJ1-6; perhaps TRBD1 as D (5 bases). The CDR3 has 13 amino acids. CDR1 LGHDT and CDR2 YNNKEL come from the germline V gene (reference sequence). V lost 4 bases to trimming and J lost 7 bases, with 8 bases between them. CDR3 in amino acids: CASSRQGNSPLHF. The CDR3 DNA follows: TGTGCCAGCAGCCGTCAGGGCAATTCACCCCTCCACTTT.

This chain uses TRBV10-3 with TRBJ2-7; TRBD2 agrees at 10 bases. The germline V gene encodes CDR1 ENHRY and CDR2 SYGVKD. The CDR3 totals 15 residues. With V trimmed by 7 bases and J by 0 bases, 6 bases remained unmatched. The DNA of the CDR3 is TGTGCCATCACCCGGACTAGCGGTTCCTCCTACGAGCAGTACTTC. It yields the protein CAITRTSGSSYEQYF.

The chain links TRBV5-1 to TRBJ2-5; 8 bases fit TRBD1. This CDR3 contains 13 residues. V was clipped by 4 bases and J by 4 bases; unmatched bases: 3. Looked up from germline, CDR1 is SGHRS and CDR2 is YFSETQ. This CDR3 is CASSQQGGETQYF. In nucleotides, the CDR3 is TGCGCCAGCAGCCAACAGGGGGGAGAGACCCAGTACTTC. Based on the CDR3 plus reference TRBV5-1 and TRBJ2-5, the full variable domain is KAGVTQTPRYLIKTRGQQVTLSCSPISGHRSVSWYQQTPGQGLQFLFEYFSETQRNKGNFPGRFSGRQFSNSRSEMNVSTLELGDSALYLCASSQQGGETQYFGPGTRLLVL.